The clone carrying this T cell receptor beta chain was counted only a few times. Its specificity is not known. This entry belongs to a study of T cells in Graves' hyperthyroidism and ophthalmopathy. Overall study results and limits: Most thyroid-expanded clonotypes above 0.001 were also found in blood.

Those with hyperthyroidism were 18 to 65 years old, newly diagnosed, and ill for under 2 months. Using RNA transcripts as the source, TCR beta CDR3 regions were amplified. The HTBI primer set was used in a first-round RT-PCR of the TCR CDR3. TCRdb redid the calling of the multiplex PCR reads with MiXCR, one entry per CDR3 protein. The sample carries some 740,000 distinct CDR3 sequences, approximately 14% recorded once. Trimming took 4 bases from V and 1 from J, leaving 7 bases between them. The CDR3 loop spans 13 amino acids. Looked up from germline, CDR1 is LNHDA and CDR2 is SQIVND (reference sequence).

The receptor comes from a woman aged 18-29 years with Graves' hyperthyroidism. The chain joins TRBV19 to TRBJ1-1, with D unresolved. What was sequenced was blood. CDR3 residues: CASSKPENTEAFF. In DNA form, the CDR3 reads TGTGCCAGTAGTAAGCCGGAGAACACTGAAGCTTTCTTT. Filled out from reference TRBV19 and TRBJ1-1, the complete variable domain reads DGGITQSPKYLFRKEGQNVTLSCEQNLNHDAMYWYRQDPGQGLRLIYYSQIVNDFQKGDIAEGYSVSREKKESFPLTVTSAQKNPTAFYLCASSKPENTEAFFGQGTRLTVV.